These 21 T cell receptor beta chains came from one sample sequenced in a study of blood T cell repertoires in COVID-19. Method: immunoSEQ multiplex PCR; TCRdb's copy keeps in-frame clones and lacks some. The sample holds 120,000 to 150,000 clones, roughly 90% seen once. Sequencing was carried out using peripheral blood. The receptors were gathered from a woman in her forties or fifties with acute or convalescent COVID-19.

This clone was seen only once. The chain employs TRBV5-1 and TRBJ1-6, with D hard to call. Germline CDR1 is SGHRS and CDR2 is YFSETQ. V was clipped by 6 bases and J by 10 bases, with 20 bases between them. The CDR3 extends over 15 amino acids. The CDR3 here is CASTPGGKVGSPLHF. The CDR3, as DNA: TGCGCCAGCACCCCCGGCGGGAAGGTAGGCTCACCCCTCCACTTT.

The J gene is TRBJ2-3, the V gene TRBV5-1, with TRBD2 matching over 9 bases. The CDR3 spans 15 residues. V lost 2 bases, J lost 1 base, and 2 bases stayed unmatched. The V gene's germline CDR1 is SGHRS and CDR2 YFSETQ. DNA of the CDR3: TGCGCCAGCAGCTTTCTAGCGGGGCGCACAGATACGCAGTATTTT. Its protein is CASSFLAGRTDTQYF. Drawing the rest from reference TRBV5-1 and TRBJ2-3, the complete variable domain is KAGVTQTPRYLIKTRGQQVTLSCSPISGHRSVSWYQQTPGQGLQFLFEYFSETQRNKGNFPGRFSGRQFSNSRSEMNVSTLELGDSALYLCASSFLAGRTDTQYFGPGTRLTVL.

The chain employs TRBV2 and TRBJ2-6; TRBD2 matches at 8 bases. CDR1 is SNHLY and CDR2 is FYNNEI in the germline V gene. CDR3 length: 15 residues. The J segment lost 4 bases and the V segment lost 8 bases, leaving 7 bases of the junction unmatched. The CDR3 DNA is TGTGCCAGCCTCCGCGGGGGGCTCGGGGCCAACGTCCTGACTTTC. Amino acids: CASLRGGLGANVLTF.

The rearrangement joins TRBV27 to TRBJ2-1; a possible D gene is TRBD1 (6 bases). V lost 4 bases and J 5 bases, leaving 12 bases between the germline ends. This CDR3 is built from 14 residues. CDR1 is MNHEY and CDR2 is SMNVEV in the germline V gene (reference sequence). The DNA of the CDR3 is TGTGCCAGCAGTTGGGGGACACAGAACAATGAGCAGTTCTTC. This encodes CASSWGTQNNEQFF.

The genes are TRBV6-5 and TRBJ2-1; 9 nucleotides agree with TRBD2. V shed 2 bases, J shed 5 bases, and the junction held 4 bases outside the gene matches. In germline, CDR1 is MNHEY, CDR2 SVGAGI. The CDR3 covers 15 residues. CDR3 coding DNA: TGTGCCAGCAGTTACCGCGGGGGGGCCGACAATGAGCAGTTCTTC. Translating it yields CASSYRGGADNEQFF.

The chain employs TRBV6-5 and TRBJ2-5, with 7 bases lining up with TRBD1. CDR1 and CDR2 (germline): MNHEY, SVGAGI. The CDR3 length is 14 residues. Germline trimming cut 8 bases from V and 0 bases from J; bases unmatched to any gene: 6. The CDR3 loop is CASHQDRDQETQYF. The CDR3 DNA follows: TGTGCCAGCCACCAAGACAGGGACCAAGAGACCCAGTACTTC.

As DNA, the CDR3 is TGTGCCAGCAGGAGCAAGCACCGGTACGAGCAGTACTTC. It translates to CASRSKHRYEQYF. J is TRBJ2-7 and V is TRBV28, with D hard to call. Trimming took off 6 bases at V and 4 bases at J, with 13 bases between the two ends. The CDR3 loop spans 13 amino acids. Germline V lookup: CDR1 MDHEN, CDR2 SYDVKM. The whole variable domain, remainder taken from reference TRBV28 and TRBJ2-7, is DVKVTQSSRYLVKRTGEKVFLECVQDMDHENMFWYRQDPGLGLRLIYFSYDVKMKEKGDIPEGYSVSREKKERFSLILESASTNQTSMYLCASRSKHRYEQYFGPGTRLTVT.

The chain combines TRBV28 with TRBJ1-1; D is possibly TRBD1 (5 bases). Germline V lookup: CDR1 MDHEN, CDR2 SYDVKM. This CDR3 is built from 15 residues. V was clipped by 5 bases and J by 0 bases, with 13 bases between them. CDR3 residues: CASSKRSGMNTEAFF. CDR3 coding DNA: TGTGCCAGCAGTAAGAGATCAGGGATGAACACTGAAGCTTTCTTT.

The rearrangement uses TRBV18 and TRBJ1-1, with a weak D call TRBD1 (5 bases). Trimming removed 1 base at V and 1 base at J, with 10 bases between. The CDR3 contains 15 residues. Germline V CDR1 and CDR2: KGHSH, LQKENI. The CDR3 DNA is TGTGCCAGCTCACCACTCGGGGGGACGAACACTGAAGCTTTCTTT. This sequence encodes CASSPLGGTNTEAFF. The full variable domain, in which reference TRBV18 and TRBJ1-1 provide the parts outside the CDR3, is NAGVMQNPRHLVRRRGQEARLRCSPMKGHSHVYWYRQLPEEGLKFMVYLQKENIIDESGMPKERFSAEFPKEGPSILRIQQVVRGDSAAYFCASSPLGGTNTEAFFGQGTRLTVV.

The V and J genes are TRBV5-1 and TRBJ1-1; TRBD1 matches at 8 bases. CDR3 length equals 17 residues. With V trimmed by 0 bases and J by 3 bases, 10 bases remained unmatched. Germline CDR1 is SGHRS and CDR2 is YFSETQ. CDR3 sequence (DNA): TGCGCCAGCAGCTTGGTGGGCAGGGGGCAAGGGGACACTGAAGCTTTCTTT. Translation gives CASSLVGRGQGDTEAFF.

This chain links TRBV5-4 with TRBJ2-7, with 11 bases fitting TRBD1. CDR3 length: 14 amino acids. Germline CDR1 SGHNT, CDR2 YYREEE (reference sequence). The V segment lost 4 bases and the J segment 6 bases; nucleotides outside the gene matches: 6. The CDR3 is CASSEPDRGREQYF. Here the CDR3 DNA reads TGTGCCAGCAGCGAACCGGACAGGGGGCGCGAGCAGTACTTC.

The chain joins TRBV6-1 to TRBJ1-2; D not certain. The V end lost 1 base, the J end lost 0 bases, and 15 bases lay between the germline ends. This CDR3 has 17 residues. Per germline, CDR1 MNHNS and CDR2 SASEGT. The CDR3 region has the DNA TGTGCCAGCAGTGAAGGGTCAGGCAGCTTGGCTAACTATGGCTACACCTTC. Translation: CASSEGSGSLANYGYTF.

The gene calls are TRBV11-2 and TRBJ2-7; a weak D match, TRBD2 (7 bases). V was pared by 1 base and J by 2 bases, with 12 bases between. Germline CDR1 reads SGHAT; CDR2 reads FQNNGV. CDR3 length: 15 residues. CDR3 DNA: TGTGCCAGCAGCTTAGCGGGGGGCACGACCTACGAGCAGTACTTC. This gives the protein CASSLAGGTTYEQYF.

A few counts support this clone. The rearrangement links TRBV19 to TRBJ2-1, with TRBD2 matching over 12 bases. J gave up 7 bases and V 3 bases, and 4 bases lay outside the gene matches. The CDR3 is 15 amino acids. The germline V gene has CDR1 LNHDA and CDR2 SQIVND (reference sequence). The CDR3 spells CASSISTSGRNEQFF. The CDR3, as DNA: TGTGCCAGTAGTATTTCGACTAGCGGGAGAAATGAGCAGTTCTTC.

The CDR3 DNA is TGTGCCAGCAGCCCAGGGGGTGGCTATGGCTACACCTTC. This codes for CASSPGGGYGYTF. The chain uses TRBV6-6 and TRBJ1-2; 7 bases line up with TRBD1. CDR3 length: 13 amino acids. V was pared by 6 bases and J by 4 bases, with 5 bases of the junction left unmatched. The V gene's germline CDR1 is MNHNY and CDR2 SVGAGI (reference sequence).

This chain joins TRBV27 and TRBJ2-2; tentatively, D is TRBD1 (5 bases). Trimming shortened V by 0 bases and J by 6 bases, and 11 bases separated the two germline ends. This CDR3 is 15 amino acids long. Germline V lookup: CDR1 MNHEY, CDR2 SMNVEV (reference sequence). CDR3 protein: CASSLSGGAPGELFF. In nucleotides, the CDR3 is TGTGCCAGCAGTTTATCGGGTGGGGCCCCCGGGGAGCTGTTTTTT.

The chain links TRBV5-1 to TRBJ2-7, with TRBD2 matching over 11 bases. The CDR3 sequence is 16 residues long. V shed 0 bases and J 3 bases; nucleotides not matched to a gene: 5. In germline, CDR1 is SGHRS, CDR2 YFSETQ. CDR3 sequence: CASSLVAGGPDYEQYF. The CDR3, as DNA: TGCGCCAGCAGCTTGGTAGCGGGAGGGCCGGACTACGAGCAGTACTTC.

This chain connects TRBV4-1 to TRBJ2-7, with 7 bases fitting TRBD2. Per germline, CDR1 MGHRA and CDR2 YSYEKL. V trimming: 1 base; J trimming: 7 bases; junction bases outside the gene matches: 13. The CDR3 runs to 16 residues. The CDR3 sequence is CASSQAPAGRWGEQYF. The DNA for the CDR3 is TGCGCCAGCAGCCAAGCCCCAGCGGGGCGGTGGGGAGAGCAGTACTTC.

This chain connects TRBV4-1 to TRBJ1-4, with D possibly being TRBD1 (5 bases). V was clipped by 0 bases and J by 0 bases, with 5 bases between them. This CDR3 is built from 15 residues. CDR1 and CDR2 (germline): MGHRA, YSYEKL. Here the CDR3 reads CASSQDRATNEKLFF. The CDR3 DNA is TGCGCCAGCAGCCAAGACAGGGCAACTAATGAAAAACTGTTTTTT.

The chain is built from TRBV19 and TRBJ2-3; D may be TRBD1 (7 bases). The CDR3 totals 16 residues. V was pared by 9 bases and J by 0 bases, with 19 bases between. Germline CDR1 LNHDA, CDR2 SQIVND (reference sequence). The DNA for the CDR3 is TGTGCCAGACAAACCCGGACAGGACTAAGCACAGATACGCAGTATTTT. It encodes CARQTRTGLSTDTQYF. The entire variable domain, with the rest obtained from reference TRBV19 and TRBJ2-3, is as follows: DGGITQSPKYLFRKEGQNVTLSCEQNLNHDAMYWYRQDPGQGLRLIYYSQIVNDFQKGDIAEGYSVSREKKESFPLTVTSAQKNPTAFYLCARQTRTGLSTDTQYFGPGTRLTVL.

This clone was seen once. This chain uses TRBV3-1 (or the pseudogene TRBV3-2) with TRBJ2-2; 7 bases align to TRBD1. CDR1 is LGHDT and CDR2 is YNNKEL in the germline V gene (reference sequence). The CDR3 has 15 amino acids. Trimming at V came to 7 bases and at J to 7 bases, leaving 12 bases not matched to a gene. The CDR3 coding sequence is TGTGCCAGCAAGGCCAGGGGGTGGACCGGCGGGGAGCTGTTTTTT. It codes for CASKARGWTGGELFF.